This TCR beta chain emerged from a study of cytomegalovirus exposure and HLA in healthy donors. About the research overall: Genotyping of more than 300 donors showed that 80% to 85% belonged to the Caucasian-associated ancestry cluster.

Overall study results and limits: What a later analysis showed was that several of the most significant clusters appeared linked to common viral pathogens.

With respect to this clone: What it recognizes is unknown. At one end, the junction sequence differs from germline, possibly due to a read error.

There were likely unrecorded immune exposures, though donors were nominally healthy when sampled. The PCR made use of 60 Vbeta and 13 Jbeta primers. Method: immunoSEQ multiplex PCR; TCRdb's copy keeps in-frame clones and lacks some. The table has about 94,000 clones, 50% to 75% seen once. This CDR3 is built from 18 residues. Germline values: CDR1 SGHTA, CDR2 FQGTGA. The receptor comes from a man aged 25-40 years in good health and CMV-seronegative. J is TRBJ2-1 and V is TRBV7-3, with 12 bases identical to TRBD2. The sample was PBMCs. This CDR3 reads CSSSLTSAGLAGLGEQFF. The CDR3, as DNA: TGTTCCAGCAGCTTAACGTCAGCGGGACTAGCGGGTTTAGGGGAGCAGTTCTTC.